The 22 T cell receptor beta chains below all came from one sample that was sequenced in a study of T cell responses to AZD1222 COVID-19 vaccine. The repertoire was sequenced with immunoSEQ multiplex PCR; TCRdb's copy has only in-frame clones and lacks some. This sample has over 100,000 clones; roughly 92% occur once, and the top ten carry 1.5% to 2%. This specimen consisted of peripheral blood, obtained on day 0 of AZD1222 vaccination. The receptors originated from an adult in good health.

The genes are TRBV9 and TRBJ2-3, with D possibly matching TRBD1 (6 bases). The CDR3 sequence is 14 residues long. The V end was cut by 4 bases, the J end by 5 bases, with 14 bases between. CDR1 is SGDLS and CDR2 is YYNGEE in the germline V gene. CDR3 sequence reads: CASSPWTTGDTQYF. The DNA for the CDR3 is TGTGCCAGCAGCCCATGGACGACAGGAGATACGCAGTATTTT.

V usage is TRBV20-1 and J usage is TRBJ1-1; D remains ambiguous. Germline CDR1 is DFQATT and CDR2 is SNEGSKA (reference sequence). CDR3 length: 11 amino acids. With 0 bases removed from V and 6 bases from J, the gap between germline ends came to 5 bases. CDR3 sequence (DNA): TGCAGTGCTAGAGATTCTGCTGAAGCTTTCTTT. Translated: CSARDSAEAFF.

The J gene is TRBJ2-2, the V gene TRBV7-3, with no clear D. In germline, CDR1 is SGHTA, CDR2 FQGTGA. Trimming took off 5 bases at V and 6 bases at J, with 19 bases between the two ends. The CDR3 is 16 residues long. The CDR3 sequence: CASSARPMGRAGELFF. The DNA of the CDR3 is TGTGCCAGCAGCGCGAGACCTATGGGTCGGGCCGGGGAGCTGTTTTTT.

This sequence joins TRBV3-1 (or the pseudogene TRBV3-2) and TRBJ1-5, with TRBD1 matching over 8 bases. The CDR3 consists of 18 residues. J was trimmed by 4 bases and V by 0 bases; bases with no gene match: 11. Germline values: CDR1 LGHDT, CDR2 YNNKEL (reference sequence). Written as DNA, the CDR3 is TGTGCCAGCAGCCAAGACTTCCCGACAGGGGTGATGAATCAGCCCCAGCATTTT. It codes for CASSQDFPTGVMNQPQHF.

This sequence joins TRBV5-6 and TRBJ1-5; D not resolved. CDR1 SGHDT and CDR2 YYEEEE come from the germline V gene. Trimming removed 1 base at V and 3 bases at J, with 5 bases between. The CDR3 spans 13 residues. The CDR3 nucleotides are TGTGCCAGCAGCTTGTCGATCAATCAGCCCCAGCATTTT. This codes for CASSLSINQPQHF.

This clone was detected only once. The V call is TRBV2, the J call TRBJ2-3, with 10 positions matching TRBD2. The germline V gene has CDR1 SNHLY and CDR2 FYNNEI. V was pared by 5 bases and J by 3 bases, with 2 bases of the junction left unmatched. CDR3 length equals 14 residues. CDR3 nucleotides: TGTGCCAGCAGTTTACTAGCGGGAACAGATACGCAGTATTTT. Translated, it gives CASSLLAGTDTQYF.

This rearrangement joins TRBV28 to TRBJ1-5, with unresolved D. The V end lost 4 bases, the J end lost 11 bases, and 18 bases lay between the germline ends. CDR3 size: 14 residues. CDR1 MDHEN and CDR2 SYDVKM come from the germline V gene. Here the CDR3 reads CASSSGPDQSAQHF. The CDR3 DNA reads TGTGCCAGCAGTTCCGGGCCTGATCAATCAGCCCAGCATTTT.

This clone showed up just once. The V and J genes are TRBV7-3 and TRBJ1-1; the D gene is possibly TRBD1 (6 bases). The V end was cut by 1 base, the J end by 4 bases, with 10 bases between. CDR1 is SGHTA and CDR2 is FQGTGA in the germline V gene. The CDR3 consists of 14 residues. The DNA for the CDR3 is TGTGCCAGCAGCTTAAGTGGAGGGGGCACTGAAGCTTTCTTT. It encodes CASSLSGGGTEAFF.

The chain employs TRBV6-5 and TRBJ1-6, with D hard to call. V was pared by 6 bases and J by 10 bases, with 16 bases between. The CDR3 length is 14 residues. CDR1 is MNHEY, CDR2 SVGAGI, per germline. The chain's CDR3 is CASRTWEGGSPLHF. The CDR3 DNA reads TGTGCCAGCAGGACGTGGGAAGGAGGGTCACCCCTCCACTTT.

For this clone: This sample also contains other DNA sequences that code for the same CDR3. The CDR3 DNA reads TGTGCCAGCAGCCCCCGAAGAGGGGGCACTGAAGCTTTCTTT. It specifies CASSPRRGGTEAFF. V is TRBV7-2 and J is TRBJ1-1; a possible D gene is TRBD1 (6 bases). Germline V gives CDR1 SGHTA, CDR2 FQGNSA. V lost 5 bases to trimming and J lost 4 bases, with 14 bases between them. The CDR3 has 14 residues.

This sequence joins TRBV19 and TRBJ2-3; D perhaps matches TRBD2 (6 bases). Germline lookup yields CDR1 LNHDA and CDR2 SQIVND (reference sequence). The CDR3 consists of 15 residues. The germline V and J ends were trimmed by 6 bases and 1 base, with 14 bases remaining between them. CDR3 region: CASRPGESGTDTQYF. The CDR3 nucleotides are TGTGCCAGTAGACCGGGGGAATCCGGCACAGATACGCAGTATTTT.

The CDR3 region has the DNA TGTGCCAGCAGTGACTCGATCGGGGCTGGGGAGCTGTTTTTT. It translates to CASSDSIGAGELFF. This chain links TRBV6-4 with TRBJ2-2, with D perhaps matching TRBD1 or TRBD2 (5 bases each). This CDR3 contains 14 residues. Germline assignment: CDR1 MRHNA and CDR2 SNTAGT. Trimming left V 0 bases short and J 8 bases short, with 10 bases between.

This chain joins TRBV5-1 and TRBJ1-2; D unresolved. The ends were cut back, 0 bases at V and 1 base at J, with 13 bases in the middle. The germline V gene has CDR1 SGHRS and CDR2 YFSETQ. CDR3 size: 16 residues. CDR3 bases: TGCGCCAGCAGCTTGGAAAACCTGGCCTATAACTATGGCTACACCTTC. Encoded protein: CASSLENLAYNYGYTF.

About this clone itself: This CDR3 is also generated by other DNA sequences in the sample. CDR3 in DNA: TGTGCCAGCAGTTGGACTTTGAACACTGAAGCTTTCTTT. Translated: CASSWTLNTEAFF. This chain uses TRBV12-3 or TRBV12-4 with TRBJ1-1; the D is unclear. The V and J ends lost 4 bases and 0 bases respectively, with 6 bases between them. The CDR3 is 13 residues long.

The chain couples TRBV7-9 to TRBJ2-5; TRBD2 agrees at 10 bases. CDR3 length: 18 amino acids. J gave up 1 base and V 4 bases, and 12 bases lay outside the gene matches. Germline CDR1 and CDR2: SEHNR and FQNEAQ (reference sequence). The CDR3 DNA sequence: TGTGCCAGCAGCTCGTACCCCCAACTAGCGGGGAGCCAAGAGACCCAGTACTTC. Its translation is CASSSYPQLAGSQETQYF. Using reference TRBV7-9 and TRBJ2-5 for the parts outside the CDR3, the full variable domain is DTGVSQNPRHKITKRGQNVTFRCDPISEHNRLYWYRQTLGQGPEFLTYFQNEAQLEKSRLLSDRFSAERPKGSFSTLEIQRTEQGDSAMYLCASSSYPQLAGSQETQYFGPGTRLLVL.

The J gene is TRBJ1-2, the V gene TRBV6-5; TRBD1 might be the D (6 bases). V lost 4 bases to trimming and J lost 0 bases, with 12 bases between them. Germline V gene lookup returns CDR1 MNHEY and CDR2 SVGAGI. There are 15 residues in the CDR3. The CDR3 loop is CASSLGTPSNYGYTF. In nucleotides, the CDR3 is TGTGCCAGCAGTTTGGGGACACCTTCTAACTATGGCTACACCTTC.

This clone has a handful of counts. The rearrangement joins TRBV15 to TRBJ2-7; 16 bases match TRBD2. V gave up 1 base and J gave up 7 bases; unmatched junction bases: 1. Germline CDR1 is LNHNV and CDR2 is YYDKDF (reference sequence). CDR3 length equals 15 residues. CDR3 amino acids: CATSRGGLAGGEQYV. Written as DNA, the CDR3 is TGTGCCACCAGCAGAGGGGGACTAGCGGGAGGGGAGCAGTACGTC.

The genes are TRBV6-2 or TRBV6-3 and TRBJ1-6; D unclear. Germline V lookup: CDR1 MNHEY, CDR2 SVGEGT. V was trimmed by 5 bases and J by 0 bases, leaving 11 bases between them. The CDR3 covers 16 residues. CDR3 DNA: TGTGCCAGCAGTGACGCGACTAACTCCTATAATTCACCCCTCCACTTT. It yields the protein CASSDATNSYNSPLHF.

The V and J genes are TRBV11-3 and TRBJ1-2; the D is unclear. V was clipped by 1 base and J by 7 bases, with 16 bases between them. Germline V gene lookup returns CDR1 SGHNT and CDR2 YENEEA. CDR3 length: 15 amino acids. The CDR3 nucleotides read TGTGCCAGCAGCTTAGCCGGAGAGCTGACGGGTGGCTACACCTTC. Translated, it gives CASSLAGELTGGYTF.

This chain's CDR3 is CASSPGLTNTEAFF. The CDR3 region has the DNA TGTGCCAGCTCACCGGGACTCACGAACACTGAAGCTTTCTTT. This chain connects TRBV18 to TRBJ1-1, with D possibly being TRBD1 (5 bases). V gave up 3 bases and J gave up 1 base, with 9 bases separating them. The CDR3 covers 14 residues. The germline V gene encodes CDR1 KGHSH and CDR2 LQKENI.

This clone was observed a handful of times. The V and J genes are TRBV24-1 and TRBJ1-2; D remains unclear. CDR1 KGHDR and CDR2 SFDVKD come from the germline V gene. V was trimmed by 3 bases and J by 4 bases, leaving 8 bases between them. This CDR3 is built from 13 residues. The CDR3 DNA is TGTGCCACCAGTGATCCCCGTGGCTATGGCTACACCTTC. This gives the protein CATSDPRGYGYTF.

The chain has TRBV18 and TRBJ2-3; 9 bases are shared with TRBD1. CDR3 length: 17 amino acids. V lost 3 bases, J lost 0 bases, and 7 bases stayed unmatched. Germline CDR1 and CDR2: KGHSH and LQKENI. CDR3 DNA sequence: TGTGCCAGCTCACCGAACTCACAGGGGGCAAGCACAGATACGCAGTATTTT. Translating gives CASSPNSQGASTDTQYF.